Listed below are T cell receptor beta chains from one sample, sequenced in a study of blood T cell repertoires in COVID-19. Assay: immunoSEQ multiplex PCR; the TCRdb copy retains only in-frame clones and omits some. The sample includes around 320,000 clones, approximately 89% seen only once; the top ten take under 3.5%. The sequenced sample was PBMCs or T cells enriched from blood (not recorded which). The receptor set was obtained from a woman aged 45 to 65 who had been exposed to COVID-19. The conserved cysteine and the conserved F or W are not part of the CDR3 here. Fields, in order: J gene, clone size, V gene, CDR3 protein. A row's size may be missing; if present it is once, few, many or a size class.

TRBJ2-1 | - | TRBV7-8 | ASSPPNGEQF
TRBJ2-1 | - | TRBV5-8 | ASSSSGQGMWNEQF
TRBJ1-2 | - | TRBV7-2 | ASSLVGGQGAPNGYT
TRBJ2-1 | once | TRBV7-2 | ASSLDAGGHYEQF
TRBJ1-2 | few | TRBV10-3 | AISESDGRQGSSNYGYT
TRBJ2-1 | - | TRBV6-5 | ASSQRTESYNEQF
TRBJ2-4 | - | TRBV3-1/TRBV3-2 | ASSRGTAQNIQY
TRBJ2-1 | once | TRBV11-3 | ASSLSGEPYNEQF
TRBJ2-7 | - | TRBV27 | ASNRLAGGVNEQY
TRBJ1-2 | - | TRBV4-1 | ASSQEPQSYYGYT
TRBJ1-5 | - | TRBV19 | ASTNYRASNQPQH
TRBJ1-4 | - | TRBV5-1 | ASSSGQDGTNEKLF
TRBJ1-2 | - | TRBV5-8 | ATTPGQGNYGYT
TRBJ1-3 | - | TRBV2 | ASRADTSGNTIY
TRBJ1-4 | - | TRBV4-1 | ASSPQGLVTNEKLF
TRBJ2-2 | - | TRBV7-7 | ASSLVLNTGELF
TRBJ2-7 | - | TRBV18 | ASSPSIGEQY